Listed here is a single TCR beta chain. Repertoires were generated with immunoSEQ multiplex PCR, while TCRdb's copy carries only in-frame clones and drops some. The table records about 130,000 clones, around 87% of them present only once. Trimming removed 6 bases from V and 0 bases from J, with 17 bases in between. This CDR3 contains 16 residues. Germline lookup yields CDR1 MNHEY and CDR2 SMNVEV (reference sequence). This record belongs to a study of blood T cell repertoires in COVID-19. On the study more broadly: Acute-phase and convalescent COVID-19 samples originated in the United States, Italy and Spain.

The receptor's source is a woman aged 55 to 70 with acute or convalescent COVID-19. Input material: peripheral blood. This rearrangement joins TRBV27 to TRBJ1-1; D might be TRBD1 (5 bases). CDR3 sequence reads: CASRSEAGFMNTEAFF. The CDR3 nucleotides read TGTGCCAGCAGGTCAGAGGCAGGGTTCATGAACACTGAAGCTTTCTTT.